The clone carrying this T cell receptor (beta chain) was observed a handful of times. No antigen is known for it. Germline V gene lookup returns CDR1 MNHEY and CDR2 SVGEGT. Trimming stripped 6 bases from V and 2 bases from J, with 14 bases between. This CDR3 comprises 14 residues. This sample stems from a study of T cell repertoires in cytomegalovirus infection. Turning to the study itself: Signatures in public TCR beta sequences pointed to both CMV infection and matching HLA type. Whole-study results and caveats: It was HLA-C-restricted CMV-specific TCR beta clonotypes that dominated the response ex vivo. Summed frequency of public TCR beta families distinguished CMV carriers with the relevant HLA.

MiXCR was run by TCRdb on the reads, yielding one entry per CDR3 protein. The profile shows hundreds of thousands of distinct CDR3 sequences, roughly 30% of them singletons. The sample here was cultured CD8+ T cells from PBMCs, taken from culture after CMV antigen stimulation. This receptor was identified in a human donor in good health (CMV status not recorded). Some clones in this sample may be carry-over from other donors' samples. The gene calls are TRBV6-2 or TRBV6-3 and TRBJ2-7; D is ambiguous. CDR3 sequence (DNA): TGTGCCAGCAGCTTTTCGGAGACCCCCTACGAGCAGTACGTC. As protein: CASSFSETPYEQYV.